These 6 T cell receptor beta chains share one sample of origin, sequenced in a study of cytomegalovirus exposure and HLA in healthy donors. It was with 60 Vbeta and 13 Jbeta primers that the PCR ran. Sequencing used immunoSEQ multiplex PCR; TCRdb keeps in-frame clones, though not all of them. The sample consists of about 190,000 clones, 79% of them appearing once. The sequencing sample was made of PBMCs. Receptors were obtained from a woman under 30 in good health and CMV-seronegative.

This chain joins TRBV7-9 and TRBJ2-1; 10 bases line up with TRBD2. Germline trimming cut 5 bases from V and 6 bases from J; bases unmatched to any gene: 10. CDR3 length: 16 amino acids. Looked up from germline, CDR1 is SEHNR and CDR2 is FQNEAQ (reference sequence). The CDR3 DNA follows: TGTGCCAGCAGCCTAGGGCCTAGCGGGAGTAGCAATGAGCAGTTCTTC. The encoded protein is CASSLGPSGSSNEQFF.

The gene calls are TRBV5-8 and TRBJ2-3, with 7 bases matching TRBD1. V shed 6 bases, J shed 4 bases, and the junction held 8 bases outside the gene matches. The length of the CDR3 is 14 residues. The germline gives CDR1 SGHTS, CDR2 YDEGEE. The CDR3: CASTNRDSPDTQYF. DNA for the CDR3: TGTGCCAGCACAAACCGGGACAGCCCAGATACGCAGTATTTT.

The genes are TRBV27 and TRBJ2-3, with 10 bases that match TRBD2. The germline CDR1 and CDR2 sequences are MNHEY and SMNVEV (reference sequence). The CDR3 sequence is 15 residues long. V dropped 3 bases and J dropped 7; count of bases not matched to a gene: 7. Written as DNA, the CDR3 is TGTGCCAGCAGTTTGGGAGCGGGAGGGCCAAATACGCAGTATTTT. Protein sequence: CASSLGAGGPNTQYF.

This clone has a handful of counts. The chain couples TRBV10-2 to TRBJ2-3, with TRBD2 identical over 11 bases. This CDR3 has 16 residues. Germline V gene sequence: CDR1 WSHSY, CDR2 SAAADI. Trimming cost V 2 bases and J 2 bases; bases outside gene matches: 3. The CDR3 protein is CASSERLAGYTDTQYF. The DNA of the CDR3 is TGCGCCAGCAGTGAGAGACTAGCGGGGTACACAGATACGCAGTATTTT.

The chain has TRBV5-1 and TRBJ2-3; the match to TRBD1 covers 8 bases. This CDR3 is built from 17 residues. Germline V gives CDR1 SGHRS, CDR2 YFSETQ. J lost 3 bases, V lost 0 bases, and 9 bases had no gene match. CDR3 region: CASSLAGQGLMTDTQYF. The CDR3 nucleotides read TGCGCCAGCAGCTTGGCCGGACAGGGCCTGATGACAGATACGCAGTATTTT.

V and J are TRBV25-1 and TRBJ2-4; a possible D gene is TRBD1 (5 bases). Germline CDR1 reads MGHDK; CDR2 reads SYGVNS. Deletions cut 3 bases from V and 0 bases from J, with 9 bases between. The CDR3 contains 15 residues. This chain's CDR3 is CASSDRQIAKNIQYF. The CDR3 nucleotides read TGTGCCAGCAGTGACAGACAGATAGCCAAAAACATTCAGTACTTC.